These 5 T cell receptor beta chains were all obtained from the same sample, sequenced in a study of T cells in Graves' hyperthyroidism and ophthalmopathy. It was RNA transcripts that yielded the amplified TCR beta CDR3 regions. In the first-round RT-PCR of the TCR CDR3, the HTBI primer set was used. TCRdb independently ran MiXCR on the multiplex PCR reads; one entry per CDR3 protein. There are roughly 580,000 distinct CDR3 sequences in the sample; about 43% occur only once, and 8.2% lies in the top ten. Sequenced: peripheral blood or thyroid tissue (not recorded which). Receptors were obtained from a woman under 30 with Graves' hyperthyroidism.

The chain combines TRBV12-5 with TRBJ2-5; 8 bases line up with TRBD1. The germline gives CDR1 LGHNT, CDR2 FRNRAP. The ends lost 7 bases at V and 5 bases at J; junction bases unmatched: 12. The CDR3 totals 15 residues. The CDR3 sequence is CASARRSGGYETQYF. CDR3 in DNA: TGTGCTAGTGCCCGAAGGTCAGGGGGCTACGAGACCCAGTACTTC.

The chain links TRBV29-1 to TRBJ2-2, with 7 nucleotides matching TRBD1. The CDR3 consists of 12 residues. Germline-derived CDR1 and CDR2 are SQVTM and ANQGSEA. V shed 4 bases and J 8 bases; nucleotides not matched to a gene: 4. The CDR3 sequence: CSVVPGQGELFF. DNA for the CDR3: TGCAGCGTTGTCCCGGGACAGGGGGAGCTGTTTTTT.

The chain links TRBV2 to TRBJ1-6; no reliable D call. V was trimmed by 6 bases and J by 10 bases, leaving 7 bases between them. CDR1 is SNHLY, CDR2 FYNNEI, per germline. CDR3 length: 11 residues. The CDR3 is CASRGTSPLHF. CDR3 DNA: TGTGCCAGCAGAGGCACCTCACCCCTCCACTTT.

The chain combines TRBV19 with TRBJ2-2; D gene unclear. This CDR3 contains 15 residues. Germline-derived CDR1 and CDR2 are LNHDA and SQIVND (reference sequence). Trimming took 7 bases from V and 4 from J, leaving 16 bases between them. Here the CDR3 DNA reads TGTGCCAGTACAACCACAAGCAGGTCCACCGGGGAGCTGTTTTTT. Protein: CASTTTSRSTGELFF.

This clonotype appeared many times. The chain carries TRBV2 and TRBJ1-6, with D hard to call. The germline V gene has CDR1 SNHLY and CDR2 FYNNEI. The V gene lost 7 bases and the J gene lost 4 bases, with 8 bases spanning the gap. The CDR3 is made up of 13 amino acids. As DNA, the CDR3 is TGTGCCAGCAATGAGGAGTATAATTCACCCCTCCACTTT. The encoded protein is CASNEEYNSPLHF.